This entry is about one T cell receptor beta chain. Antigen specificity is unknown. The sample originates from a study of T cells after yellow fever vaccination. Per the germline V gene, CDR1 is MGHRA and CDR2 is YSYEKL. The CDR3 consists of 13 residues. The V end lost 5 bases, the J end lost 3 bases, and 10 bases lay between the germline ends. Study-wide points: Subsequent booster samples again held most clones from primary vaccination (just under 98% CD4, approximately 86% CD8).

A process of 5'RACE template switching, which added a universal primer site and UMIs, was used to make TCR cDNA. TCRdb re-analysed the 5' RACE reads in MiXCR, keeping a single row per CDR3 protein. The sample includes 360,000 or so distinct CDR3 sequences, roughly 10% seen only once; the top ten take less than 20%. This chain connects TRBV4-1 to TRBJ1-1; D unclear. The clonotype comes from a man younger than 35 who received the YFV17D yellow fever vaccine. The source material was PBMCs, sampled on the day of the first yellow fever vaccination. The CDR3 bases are TGCGCCAGCAGCACTGGATGGGACACTGAAGCTTTCTTT. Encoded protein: CASSTGWDTEAFF.